The sequence of this T cell receptor beta chain was determined in a study of shared clonotypes between healthy human individuals. The study, taken as a whole, reports: Naive subsets generally had larger estimated richness than memory subsets.

To note about this clone: Its antigen is still unknown.

Germline-derived CDR1 and CDR2 are MDHEN and SYDVKM. V lost 5 bases and J 12 bases, leaving 20 bases between the germline ends. The length of the CDR3 is 14 residues. Assay: immunoSEQ multiplex PCR; the TCRdb copy retains only in-frame clones and omits some. The table has about 1.1 million clones, 70% to 85% seen once; the top ten hold more than 0.85%. The TCR originated in a young man in good health. Some clones in this sample may be carry-over from other donors' samples. Sequencing input: memory CD4+ T cells from PBMCs. The subset: CD45RA-negative fraction. The chain is built from TRBV28 and TRBJ1-5, with D possibly TRBD1 on 5 matching bases. The CDR3 bases are TGTGCCAGCAGTACCTCGGGGCCCCCCGGGGTCCAGCATTTT. Translated: CASSTSGPPGVQHF. Looking up the rest from reference TRBV28 and TRBJ1-5 gives the full variable domain: DVKVTQSSRYLVKRTGEKVFLECVQDMDHENMFWYRQDPGLGLRLIYFSYDVKMKEKGDIPEGYSVSREKKERFSLILESASTNQTSMYLCASSTSGPPGVQHFGDGTRLSIL.